The rows below give T cell receptor beta chains drawn from one sample of a study of blood T cell repertoires in COVID-19. TCRdb's table, derived via immunoSEQ multiplex PCR, lists solely in-frame clones and lacks some. This table holds roughly 160,000 clones, around 74% found once. Sequencing was performed on peripheral blood. These receptors were obtained from a woman of 80 years or more with acute or convalescent COVID-19. Both conserved end residues are part of each CDR3. The order of the fields is D gene, J gene, clone size, V gene, CDR3 protein, CDR3 DNA. D genes are given only for firm matches. Clone size is not always given. Where it is, it says once, few, many or a class for expanded clones.

d_gene: NA; j_gene: TRBJ1-1; abundance: NA; v_gene: TRBV4-2; CDR3aa: CASSLDKDTEAFF; CDR3nt: TGTGCCAGCAGCCTCGACAAGGACACTGAAGCTTTCTTT
d_gene: NA; j_gene: TRBJ1-2; abundance: NA; v_gene: TRBV7-6; CDR3aa: CASSFAGYGYTF; CDR3nt: TGTGCCAGCAGCTTCGCAGGCTATGGCTACACCTTC
d_gene: NA; j_gene: TRBJ1-2; abundance: NA; v_gene: TRBV12-3/TRBV12-4; CDR3aa: CASSLQQGYGYTF; CDR3nt: TGTGCCAGCAGTTTACAACAGGGCTATGGCTACACCTTC
d_gene: NA; j_gene: TRBJ2-2; abundance: few; v_gene: TRBV4-3; CDR3aa: CASSRDSGLGTGELFF; CDR3nt: TGCGCCAGCAGCCGAGACTCCGGGTTAGGCACCGGGGAGCTGTTTTTT
d_gene: NA; j_gene: TRBJ2-1; abundance: NA; v_gene: TRBV10-2; CDR3aa: CASSQGYNEQFF; CDR3nt: TGCGCCAGCTCTCAGGGGTACAATGAACAGTTCTTC
d_gene: TRBD1; j_gene: TRBJ1-5; abundance: NA; v_gene: TRBV5-1; CDR3aa: CASSPDSGTGNQPQHF; CDR3nt: TGCGCCAGCAGCCCTGATTCCGGGACAGGGAATCAGCCCCAGCATTTT
d_gene: TRBD1; j_gene: TRBJ2-7; abundance: few; v_gene: TRBV4-1; CDR3aa: CASSRRDRDEQYF; CDR3nt: TGCGCCAGCAGCAGACGGGACAGGGACGAGCAGTACTTC
d_gene: NA; j_gene: TRBJ1-6; abundance: NA; v_gene: TRBV10-3; CDR3aa: CAIKTGLNSPLHF; CDR3nt: TGTGCCATCAAAACAGGATTAAATTCACCCCTCCACTTT
d_gene: TRBD2; j_gene: TRBJ2-3; abundance: NA; v_gene: TRBV7-2; CDR3aa: CASSLRTSVGDTQYF; CDR3nt: TGTGCCAGCAGCTTAAGGACTAGCGTGGGGGATACGCAGTATTTT
d_gene: NA; j_gene: TRBJ2-1; abundance: NA; v_gene: TRBV4-2; CDR3aa: CASSQDRVSGIQFF; CDR3nt: TGTGCCAGCAGCCAAGATCGGGTTAGCGGCATTCAGTTCTTC
d_gene: TRBD1; j_gene: TRBJ2-7; abundance: NA; v_gene: TRBV27; CDR3aa: CASSDRVSYEQYF; CDR3nt: TGTGCCAGCAGTGACAGGGTTTCCTACGAGCAGTACTTC
d_gene: NA; j_gene: TRBJ2-3; abundance: few; v_gene: TRBV28; CDR3aa: CASSLLSGREDTQYF; CDR3nt: TGTGCCAGCAGTTTACTGAGCGGGCGGGAAGATACGCAGTATTTT
d_gene: TRBD1; j_gene: TRBJ1-6; abundance: NA; v_gene: TRBV5-6; CDR3aa: CASSSPGQPISPLHF; CDR3nt: TGTGCCAGCAGTTCGCCGGGACAGCCGATTTCACCCCTCCACTTT
d_gene: NA; j_gene: TRBJ2-1; abundance: few; v_gene: TRBV6-6; CDR3aa: CASSYRRGEQFF; CDR3nt: TGTGCCAGCAGTTACCGTAGAGGTGAGCAGTTCTTC
d_gene: NA; j_gene: TRBJ2-3; abundance: NA; v_gene: TRBV7-3; CDR3aa: CASSLKGVGQGTDTQYF; CDR3nt: TGTGCCAGCAGCTTAAAGGGGGTAGGGCAGGGAACAGATACGCAGTATTTT
d_gene: NA; j_gene: TRBJ1-5; abundance: NA; v_gene: TRBV7-2; CDR3aa: CASSLNQISNQPQHF; CDR3nt: TGTGCCAGCAGCTTAAACCAGATTAGCAATCAGCCCCAGCATTTT
d_gene: TRBD2; j_gene: TRBJ2-5; abundance: NA; v_gene: TRBV5-4; CDR3aa: CASSRGLAGVGETQYF; CDR3nt: TGTGCCAGCAGCCGGGGACTAGCGGGAGTCGGAGAGACCCAGTACTTC
d_gene: NA; j_gene: TRBJ2-1; abundance: NA; v_gene: TRBV5-4; CDR3aa: CASSLGYEQFF; CDR3nt: TGTGCCAGCAGCCTAGGCTATGAGCAGTTCTTC
d_gene: NA; j_gene: TRBJ1-3; abundance: NA; v_gene: TRBV15; CDR3aa: CATSDRYSGNTIYF; CDR3nt: TGTGCCACCAGCGACAGATACTCTGGAAACACCATATATTTT
d_gene: TRBD1; j_gene: TRBJ1-2; abundance: NA; v_gene: TRBV2; CDR3aa: CASSASGTVSYGYTF; CDR3nt: TGTGCCAGCAGCGCATCCGGGACAGTGAGTTATGGCTACACCTTC
d_gene: TRBD1; j_gene: TRBJ2-3; abundance: NA; v_gene: TRBV9; CDR3aa: CASQRQGNTDTQYF; CDR3nt: TGTGCCAGCCAGAGACAGGGTAACACAGATACGCAGTATTTT
d_gene: TRBD1; j_gene: TRBJ1-4; abundance: few; v_gene: TRBV6-5; CDR3aa: CASSYRGTDYEKLFF; CDR3nt: TGTGCCAGCAGTTACCGTGGGACAGATTATGAAAAACTGTTTTTT
d_gene: NA; j_gene: TRBJ2-3; abundance: NA; v_gene: TRBV18; CDR3aa: CASSPPSVSTDTQYF; CDR3nt: TGTGCCAGCTCACCACCTAGCGTTAGCACAGATACGCAGTATTTT
d_gene: TRBD2; j_gene: TRBJ2-1; abundance: NA; v_gene: TRBV6-6; CDR3aa: CASSPRLAGSYEQFF; CDR3nt: TGTGCCAGCAGTCCCCGACTAGCGGGTAGTTATGAGCAGTTCTTC
d_gene: TRBD2; j_gene: TRBJ2-5; abundance: NA; v_gene: TRBV5-1; CDR3aa: CASSLRVGGAETQYF; CDR3nt: TGCGCCAGCAGCTTGCGTGTGGGAGGGGCGGAGACCCAGTACTTC
d_gene: NA; j_gene: TRBJ1-5; abundance: NA; v_gene: TRBV28; CDR3aa: CASSRIWRGPQHF; CDR3nt: TGTGCCAGCAGCCGGATCTGGAGAGGGCCCCAGCATTTT
d_gene: TRBD2; j_gene: TRBJ2-3; abundance: NA; v_gene: TRBV11-2; CDR3aa: CASSLVAGGTDTQYF; CDR3nt: TGTGCCAGCAGCTTAGTAGCGGGAGGGACAGATACGCAGTATTTT
d_gene: NA; j_gene: TRBJ2-1; abundance: NA; v_gene: TRBV2; CDR3aa: CASSVRYNEQFF; CDR3nt: TGTGCCAGCAGCGTCAGATACAATGAGCAGTTCTTC
d_gene: NA; j_gene: TRBJ2-2; abundance: NA; v_gene: TRBV4-2; CDR3aa: CASSQSVTDTGELFF; CDR3nt: TGTGCCAGCAGCCAATCGGTGACAGACACCGGGGAGCTGTTTTTT
d_gene: NA; j_gene: TRBJ1-6; abundance: NA; v_gene: TRBV30; CDR3aa: CAWSMESYNSPLHF; CDR3nt: TGTGCCTGGAGTATGGAGAGCTATAATTCACCCCTCCACTTT
d_gene: TRBD1; j_gene: TRBJ2-7; abundance: NA; v_gene: TRBV5-1; CDR3aa: CATQTGTEPYEQYF; CDR3nt: TGCGCCACCCAGACCGGGACAGAACCCTACGAGCAGTACTTC
d_gene: TRBD1; j_gene: TRBJ2-7; abundance: NA; v_gene: TRBV15; CDR3aa: CATSRDFPGQGASQYF; CDR3nt: TGTGCCACCAGCAGAGACTTCCCGGGACAGGGGGCATCGCAGTACTTC
d_gene: TRBD1; j_gene: TRBJ2-7; abundance: few; v_gene: TRBV5-6; CDR3aa: CASSLGGQGRLEQYF; CDR3nt: TGTGCCAGCAGCCTGGGGGGACAGGGGCGCCTAGAGCAGTACTTC
d_gene: TRBD2; j_gene: TRBJ2-2; abundance: NA; v_gene: TRBV27; CDR3aa: CASRGLAGIAGELFF; CDR3nt: TGTGCGTCGAGGGGGCTAGCGGGAATTGCCGGGGAGCTGTTTTTT
d_gene: NA; j_gene: TRBJ1-5; abundance: few; v_gene: TRBV28; CDR3aa: CASSSTGGNQPQHF; CDR3nt: TGTGCCAGCAGTTCGACAGGTGGCAATCAGCCCCAGCATTTT
d_gene: NA; j_gene: TRBJ2-1; abundance: many; v_gene: TRBV10-3; CDR3aa: CAISDSASSYNEQFF; CDR3nt: TGTGCCATCAGTGACTCCGCCAGTTCCTACAATGAGCAGTTCTTC
d_gene: TRBD2; j_gene: TRBJ2-2; abundance: few; v_gene: TRBV5-1; CDR3aa: CASSNGLAGGTGELFF; CDR3nt: TGCGCCAGCAGCAACGGACTAGCGGGAGGCACCGGGGAGCTGTTTTTT
d_gene: NA; j_gene: TRBJ1-2; abundance: NA; v_gene: TRBV14; CDR3aa: CASSQSRAGYTF; CDR3nt: TGTGCCAGCAGCCAAAGCAGGGCTGGCTACACCTTC
d_gene: TRBD2; j_gene: TRBJ2-3; abundance: NA; v_gene: TRBV10-3; CDR3aa: CAISATSGRALDTQYF; CDR3nt: TGTGCCATCAGCGCAACTAGCGGGAGGGCCTTAGATACGCAGTATTTT
d_gene: TRBD2; j_gene: TRBJ2-1; abundance: NA; v_gene: TRBV15; CDR3aa: CATSRVQGLAGGNEQFF; CDR3nt: TGTGCCACCAGCAGAGTCCAAGGACTAGCGGGAGGCAATGAGCAGTTCTTC
d_gene: TRBD2; j_gene: TRBJ2-7; abundance: many; v_gene: TRBV11-2; CDR3aa: CASSPHHSAGVEQYF; CDR3nt: TGTGCCAGCAGCCCCCACCACTCCGCGGGAGTTGAGCAGTACTTC
d_gene: NA; j_gene: TRBJ2-5; abundance: once; v_gene: TRBV28; CDR3aa: CASSLGTLQETQYF; CDR3nt: TGTGCCAGCAGTTTAGGGACTCTCCAAGAGACCCAGTACTTC
d_gene: NA; j_gene: TRBJ2-7; abundance: NA; v_gene: TRBV9; CDR3aa: CASIASVTYEQYF; CDR3nt: TGTGCCAGCATTGCTAGCGTCACCTACGAGCAGTACTTC